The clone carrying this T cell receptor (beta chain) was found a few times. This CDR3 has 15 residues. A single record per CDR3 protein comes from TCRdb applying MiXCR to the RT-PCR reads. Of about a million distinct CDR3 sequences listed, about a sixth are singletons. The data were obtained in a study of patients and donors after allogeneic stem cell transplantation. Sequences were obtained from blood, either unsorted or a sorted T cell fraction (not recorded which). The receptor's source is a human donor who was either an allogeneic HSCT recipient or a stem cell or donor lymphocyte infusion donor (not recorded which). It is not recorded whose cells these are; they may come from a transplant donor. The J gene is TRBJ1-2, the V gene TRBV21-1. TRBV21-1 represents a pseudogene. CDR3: CASSKSKGGDYGYTF. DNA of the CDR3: TGTGCCAGCAGCAAAAGTAAAGGCGGCGACTATGGCTACACCTTC.